This entry is about one T cell receptor beta chain. This CDR3 contains 16 residues. Trimming took 3 bases from V and 6 from J, leaving 17 bases between them. The germline V gene encodes CDR1 PRHDT and CDR2 FYEKMQ (reference sequence). This record comes from a study of cytomegalovirus exposure and HLA in healthy donors. In the PCR, 60 Vbeta and 13 Jbeta primers were used. Profiling relied on immunoSEQ multiplex PCR, and the TCRdb table lists in-frame clones only, not all of them. This sample yields about 190,000 clones, of which around 75% are seen a single time; approximately 3.1% belongs to the top ten.

This chain joins TRBV13 and TRBJ1-4, with D tentatively TRBD1 (6 bases). This receptor was taken from a woman between 25 and 40 years old in good health and CMV-seropositive. Sequenced: PBMCs. CDR3 in DNA: TGTGCCAGCAGCTTTAACAGGGCCCAGATGGATGAAAAACTGTTTTTT. This codes for CASSFNRAQMDEKLFF.